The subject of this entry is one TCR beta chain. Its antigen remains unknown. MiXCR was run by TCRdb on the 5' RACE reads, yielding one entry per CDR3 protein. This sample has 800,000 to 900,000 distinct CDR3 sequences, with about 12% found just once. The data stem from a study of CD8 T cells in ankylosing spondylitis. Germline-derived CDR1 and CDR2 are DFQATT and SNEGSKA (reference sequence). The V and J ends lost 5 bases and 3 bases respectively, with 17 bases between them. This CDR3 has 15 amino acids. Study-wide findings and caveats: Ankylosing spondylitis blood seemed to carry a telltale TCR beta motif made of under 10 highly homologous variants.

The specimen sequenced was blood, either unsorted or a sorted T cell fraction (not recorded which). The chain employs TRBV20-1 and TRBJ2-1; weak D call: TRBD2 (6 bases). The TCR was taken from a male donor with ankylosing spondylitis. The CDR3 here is CSAFPWRGFYNEQFF. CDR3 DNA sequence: TGCAGTGCTTTCCCCTGGCGGGGCTTCTACAATGAGCAGTTCTTC.